Shown below are 21 T cell receptor beta chains from a single sample sequenced in a study of T cells expressing NK-cell markers. TCRdb reprocessed the 5' RACE reads and keeps a single row for each CDR3 protein, giving no DNA. Here the sample table reports about 460,000 distinct CDR3 sequences. What was sequenced was blood T cells: a sorted CD56 or NKG2C T cell subset, CD4+ or CD8+ T cells, or bulk PBMC T cells (not recorded which). The receptors were sampled from a woman between 45 and 65 years old in good health.

The CDR3: CSAILPRGGNTEAFF. This chain joins TRBV20-1 and TRBJ1-1; the TCRdb call, TRBD1, lacks DNA for checking. The CDR3 is 15 amino acids. Germline CDR1 DFQATT, CDR2 SNEGSKA (reference sequence).

The chain has TRBV30 and TRBJ1-6; TCRdb picks TRBD1, but there is no DNA to check that call. The CDR3 extends over 12 amino acids. CDR1 GTSNPN and CDR2 SVGIG come from the germline V gene (reference sequence). CDR3 amino acids: CAWSREDSPLHF.

The rearrangement links TRBV12-3 or TRBV12-4 to TRBJ1-1; TCRdb's D call of TRBD1 is untestable without DNA. The CDR3 has 17 residues. The CDR3: CASRNRDRGRVNTEAFF.

The V gene is TRBV20-1, the J gene TRBJ2-1; no DNA is available, so the TRBD2 call from TCRdb remains unchecked. The CDR3 contains 17 residues. Germline V gene data show CDR1 as DFQATT and CDR2 as SNEGSKA (reference sequence). Here the CDR3 reads CSAIPGIGSYRSNEQFF.

This CDR3 reads CASGRDRDTEAFF. This chain joins TRBV12-5 and TRBJ1-1; the D gene TCRdb calls, TRBD1, cannot be checked with no DNA. Germline V gene data show CDR1 as LGHNT and CDR2 as FRNRAP. CDR3 length equals 13 residues.

The V gene is TRBV12-3 or TRBV12-4, the J gene TRBJ2-1; no DNA is available, so the TRBD1 call from TCRdb remains unchecked. The CDR3 is 17 amino acids. The chain's CDR3 is CASSFGKTGTFYNEQFF.

The chain's CDR3 is CASSWRRGTGELFF. The V and J genes are TRBV6-5 and TRBJ2-2; TCRdb's D call of TRBD1 is untestable without DNA. This CDR3 is 14 amino acids long. Germline CDR1 MNHEY, CDR2 SVGAGI.

The genes are TRBV6-1 and TRBJ1-5; TCRdb reports TRBD1, a call that lacks DNA to check it against. Germline loops: CDR1 MNHNS, CDR2 SASEGT. This CDR3 has 15 residues. This CDR3 reads CASIYLDRGNQPQHF.

V usage is TRBV11-2 and J usage is TRBJ1-3. Germline assignment: CDR1 SGHAT and CDR2 FQNNGV. This CDR3 comprises 14 residues. The CDR3 sequence is CASSQRQHRITIYF.

V gene TRBV2 combines with J gene TRBJ2-7; TCRdb names TRBD2, which stays unverified in the absence of DNA. The CDR3 consists of 16 residues. From germline, CDR1 is SNHLY and CDR2 FYNNEI. The CDR3 spells CASSASVTSGAYEQYF.

This chain connects TRBV29-1 to TRBJ2-7. The CDR3 is 13 amino acids. The germline gives CDR1 SQVTM, CDR2 ANQGSEA. CDR3 amino acids: CSVGSRPSYEQYF.

The chain's CDR3 is CASSLLTNRGPLAEQYF. J is TRBJ2-7 and V is TRBV28; TCRdb gives TRBD1 as the D gene, but with no DNA this cannot be confirmed. Germline CDR1 is MDHEN and CDR2 is SYDVKM. The CDR3 is 17 residues long.

The chain is built from TRBV28 and TRBJ2-4. In germline, CDR1 is MDHEN, CDR2 SYDVKM. There are 14 residues in the CDR3. The CDR3 spells CASSLQTSQNIQYF.

This sequence joins TRBV4-1 and TRBJ2-1; TCRdb's D call of TRBD2 is untestable without DNA. The CDR3 runs to 20 residues. CDR1 and CDR2 from the germline V gene are MGHRA and YSYEKL. The CDR3 region is CASSQPYSSGPGSGANEQFF.

The chain links TRBV20-1 to TRBJ2-2; TCRdb names TRBD1, which stays unverified in the absence of DNA. This CDR3 comprises 14 residues. Germline lookup yields CDR1 DFQATT and CDR2 SNEGSKA (reference sequence). The CDR3 loop is CSATNDRGGGELFF.

The gene calls are TRBV20-1 and TRBJ1-1; TCRdb designates TRBD1, a call that cannot be tested without DNA. The germline V gene has CDR1 DFQATT and CDR2 SNEGSKA (reference sequence). CDR3 size: 13 residues. This CDR3 is CSAVSGENTEAFF.

The V call is TRBV27, the J call TRBJ2-5; TCRdb gives TRBD1 as the D gene, but with no DNA this cannot be confirmed. The germline V gene encodes CDR1 MNHEY and CDR2 SMNVEV (reference sequence). The CDR3 loop spans 14 amino acids. This CDR3 is CASSPWNGEETQYF.

V is TRBV11-2 and J is TRBJ1-6; TCRdb names TRBD1, which stays unverified in the absence of DNA. Germline CDR1 SGHAT, CDR2 FQNNGV. The CDR3 extends over 17 amino acids. The CDR3 spells CASSYRRGQGIESPLHF.

The chain carries TRBV6-6 and TRBJ2-2; TCRdb's assignment of TRBD1 cannot be checked, as there is no DNA. Germline V CDR1 and CDR2: MNHNY, SVGAGI (reference sequence). The CDR3 is 17 amino acids. CDR3 sequence reads: CASSRYGGGATTGELFF.

The chain couples TRBV12-3 or TRBV12-4 to TRBJ1-1; the TRBD1 assignment by TCRdb is unverifiable without DNA. The CDR3 extends over 13 amino acids. The CDR3 is CASRPRVNTEAFF.

This chain connects TRBV6-5 to TRBJ2-3; TCRdb reports TRBD2, a call that lacks DNA to check it against. The germline gives CDR1 MNHEY, CDR2 SVGAGI. The CDR3 has 17 residues. CDR3 sequence: CASSWTSGDTSTDTQYF.